Given below is one T cell receptor (beta chain) in context. What it binds is not known. J was trimmed by 7 bases and V by 6 bases; bases with no gene match: 6. The CDR3 is made up of 14 amino acids. Germline CDR1 MNHNS, CDR2 SASEGT. These data originate in a study of cytomegalovirus exposure and HLA in healthy donors. Overall study context: Counted in an early data release were about 86 million unique TCRs from HLA-typed donors.

Broader study findings: In a later analysis, TCR beta V- and J-gene trimming was associated with a missense DCLRE1C variant.

Researchers ran the PCR with 60 Vbeta and 13 Jbeta primers. Source study methods: About 80 million unique TCR beta chains, roughly 11 million of them shared, were counted by a later analysis. Profiling relied on immunoSEQ multiplex PCR, and the TCRdb table lists in-frame clones only, not all of them. The V and J calls and the clone size are those of that table, but D and trimming were determined from the DNA. The sample contains 100,000 to 150,000 clones, around four fifths of which appear only once. What was sequenced was PBMCs. The genes are TRBV6-1 and TRBJ1-4, with 9 bases fitting TRBD1. The source of this sequence is a middle-aged man in good health and CMV-seronegative. This chain's CDR3 is CASRPGTGREKLFF. DNA for the CDR3: TGTGCCAGCAGACCCGGGACAGGGCGTGAAAAACTGTTTTTT.